The TCR beta chain described here comes from a study of blood T cell repertoires in COVID-19. The data were produced by immunoSEQ multiplex PCR, yet TCRdb's version contains in-frame clones alone and is incomplete. The sample comprises 200,000 to 250,000 clones, 85% to 90% of which are singletons, and 3% to 3.5% rests with the top ten. V was pared by 1 base and J by 0 bases, with 7 bases between. The CDR3 length is 15 residues. CDR1 and CDR2 from the germline V gene are SNHLY and FYNNEI. The specimen sequenced was PBMCs or T cells enriched from blood (not recorded which). This TCR was sampled from a woman aged 45 to 65 in a cohort exposed to, infected with or recovered from COVID-19 (not recorded which). The chain links TRBV2 to TRBJ2-1; D may be TRBD1 (6 bases). The CDR3 bases are TGTGCCAGCAGTGAAGACAGGGCCTCCTACAATGAGCAGTTCTTC. Encoded protein: CASSEDRASYNEQFF. Looking up the rest from reference TRBV2 and TRBJ2-1 gives the full variable domain: EPEVTQTPSHQVTQMGQEVILRCVPISNHLYFYWYRQILGQKVEFLVSFYNNEISEKSEIFDDQFSVERPDGSNFTLKIRSTKLEDSAMYFCASSEDRASYNEQFFGPGTRLTVL.